This T cell receptor beta chain was documented in a study of cytomegalovirus exposure and HLA in healthy donors. On this clone itself: Germline is not matched at one junction end, which may reflect a read error.

The CDR3 is made up of 16 amino acids. The V gene's germline CDR1 is SEHNR and CDR2 FQNEAQ (reference sequence). 13 Jbeta primers and 60 Vbeta primers were used for the PCR. The protocol was immunoSEQ multiplex PCR, while the TCRdb copy is restricted to in-frame clones and leaves out a portion. The profile shows 100,000 to 150,000 clones, around 80% of them singletons. The chain couples TRBV7-9 to TRBJ2-2; TRBD1 matches at 8 bases. The sequenced material came from PBMCs. This clonotype was obtained from a female donor in good health and CMV-seronegative. The DNA for the CDR3 is TGTTCCAGCAGCGCCAGGGGGCGGCAGGACACCGGGGAGCTGTTTTTT. This sequence encodes CSSSARGRQDTGELFF.